A single sample is the source of the 11 T cell receptor beta chains below, sequenced in a study of T cell responses to AZD1222 COVID-19 vaccine listed by TCRdb under 2021. The library relied on the immunoSEQ multiplex PCR assay. TCRdb stores this immuneACCESS table with in-frame sequences only. Part of the clones is absent; in the studies checked, under half of the shortfall reflects unresolved V genes, and no reason is known for the rest. The sample profile shows 140,000 to 150,000 clones; roughly 89% of them were found once. The ten biggest clones cover 4% to 6% of the sample. The time point label on this specimen signifies: baseline before first vaccination. Sequencing was performed on peripheral blood, taken on day 0 of AZD1222 vaccination. Receptors originate from an adult in good health.

With respect to this clone: In the same sample, other DNA sequences code for this CDR3. The V gene is TRBV3-1 (or the pseudogene TRBV3-2), the J gene TRBJ2-2; perhaps TRBD1 as D (5 bases). The CDR3 extends over 18 amino acids. V lost 3 bases and J 0 bases, leaving 17 bases between the germline ends. The germline V gene has CDR1 LGHDT and CDR2 YNNKEL (reference sequence). This CDR3 reads CASSHREGRRSNTGELFF. The CDR3 DNA sequence: TGTGCCAGCAGCCACAGGGAAGGCAGGAGATCGAACACCGGGGAGCTGTTTTTT.

This clone was seen a single time. The chain recombines TRBV28 with TRBJ1-1, with D possibly matching TRBD1 (5 bases). This CDR3 contains 14 residues. The germline V gene has CDR1 MDHEN and CDR2 SYDVKM. Trimming removed 5 bases from V and 3 bases from J, with 13 bases in between. Written as DNA, the CDR3 is TGTGCCAGCAGTGGGGACCTAAGGGACACTGAAGCTTTCTTT. This translates into CASSGDLRDTEAFF.

The V and J genes are TRBV28 and TRBJ1-5; the match to TRBD1 covers 7 bases. Germline V lookup: CDR1 MDHEN, CDR2 SYDVKM. The CDR3 sequence is 15 residues long. After removal of 4 bases from V and 1 base from J, the junction contained 4 bases not matched to a gene. For the CDR3, the DNA is TGTGCCAGCAGTTCCGAGGGGGCGAGCAATCAGCCCCAGCATTTT. Residues: CASSSEGASNQPQHF.

The chain has TRBV4-2 and TRBJ2-7; D is possibly TRBD1 or TRBD2 (5 bases each). CDR1 is LGHNA and CDR2 is YNFKEQ in the germline V gene. CDR3 size: 14 residues. V lost 0 bases to trimming and J lost 5 bases, with 11 bases between them. CDR3 residues: CASSQDSRGHEQYF. CDR3 DNA: TGTGCCAGCAGCCAAGATAGTAGGGGACACGAGCAGTACTTC.

The chain couples TRBV7-3 to TRBJ1-1; a possible D gene is TRBD1 (5 bases). Trimming removed 5 bases at V and 4 bases at J, with 11 bases between. The CDR3 has 13 residues. CDR1 is SGHTA, CDR2 FQGTGA, per germline. The CDR3 DNA follows: TGTGCCAGCAGCCCTGACAGCTTCACTGAAGCTTTCTTT. Translated, it gives CASSPDSFTEAFF.

This chain connects TRBV6-2 or TRBV6-3 to TRBJ2-3; TRBD2 is a possible D gene (6 bases). The CDR3 contains 15 residues. The germline V and J ends were trimmed by 4 bases and 0 bases, with 11 bases remaining between them. Germline assignment: CDR1 MNHEY and CDR2 SVGEGT. The CDR3 DNA reads as TGTGCCAGCAGTTCGCTTAGCGGTAGCACAGATACGCAGTATTTT. It specifies CASSSLSGSTDTQYF.

V is TRBV5-4 and J is TRBJ2-3; 11 nucleotides align to TRBD2. CDR3 size: 16 residues. Trimming at V came to 4 bases and at J to 5 bases, leaving 9 bases not matched to a gene. From germline, CDR1 is SGHNT and CDR2 YYREEE (reference sequence). CDR3 residues: CASSDGTSGSQDTQYF. For the CDR3, the DNA is TGTGCCAGCAGCGATGGGACTAGCGGTAGTCAAGATACGCAGTATTTT.

This clone was detected a few times. V usage is TRBV2 and J usage is TRBJ1-3; unclear D gene. The V end was cut by 10 bases, the J end by 0 bases, with 19 bases between. The CDR3 is 16 amino acids. Germline CDR1 SNHLY, CDR2 FYNNEI. CDR3 DNA sequence: TGTGCCACCCTACGGTGGGATCGACTCTCTGGAAACACCATATATTTT. Its translation is CATLRWDRLSGNTIYF.

V usage is TRBV5-1 and J usage is TRBJ1-4, with D perhaps matching TRBD1 (6 bases). CDR1 and CDR2 (germline): SGHRS, YFSETQ. V was trimmed by 2 bases and J by 5 bases, leaving 13 bases between them. The CDR3 spans 15 residues. CDR3 coding DNA: TGCGCCAGCAGCTTTCTGCCCGGGACAAATGAAAAACTGTTTTTT. Protein product: CASSFLPGTNEKLFF.

CDR3 region: CASSYSIGEGIDEQYF. Written as DNA, the CDR3 is TGTGCCAGCAGTTACTCGATTGGGGAGGGGATCGACGAGCAGTACTTC. V usage is TRBV6-2 or TRBV6-3 and J usage is TRBJ2-7, with TRBD2 matching 7 bases. Unmatched junction bases numbered 10, after V lost 0 bases and J lost 5 bases. CDR3 size: 16 residues. Germline V CDR1 and CDR2: MNHEY, SVGEGT.

The chain carries TRBV11-2 and TRBJ2-1; the D is unclear. The CDR3 has 13 residues. V gave up 7 bases and J gave up 6 bases, with 13 bases separating them. Per germline, CDR1 SGHAT and CDR2 FQNNGV. CDR3 loop: CASTGSGANEQFF. The CDR3 DNA follows: TGTGCCAGCACCGGCTCGGGCGCCAATGAGCAGTTCTTC. The variable domain in full, completed from reference TRBV11-2 and TRBJ2-1, reads EAGVAQSPRYKIIEKRQSVAFWCNPISGHATLYWYQQILGQGPKLLIQFQNNGVVDDSQLPKDRFSAERLKGVDSTLKIQPAKLEDSAVYLCASTGSGANEQFFGPGTRLTVL.